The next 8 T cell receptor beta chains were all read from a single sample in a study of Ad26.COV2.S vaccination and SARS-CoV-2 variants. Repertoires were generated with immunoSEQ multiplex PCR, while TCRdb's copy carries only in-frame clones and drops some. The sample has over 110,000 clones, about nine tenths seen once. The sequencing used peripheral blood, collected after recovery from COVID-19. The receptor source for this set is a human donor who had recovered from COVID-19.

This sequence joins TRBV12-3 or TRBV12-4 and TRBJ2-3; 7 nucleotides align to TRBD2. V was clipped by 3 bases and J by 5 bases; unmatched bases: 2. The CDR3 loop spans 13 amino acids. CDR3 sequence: CASSLTGGDTQYF. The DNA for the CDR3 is TGTGCCAGCAGTTTGACGGGGGGAGATACGCAGTATTTT.

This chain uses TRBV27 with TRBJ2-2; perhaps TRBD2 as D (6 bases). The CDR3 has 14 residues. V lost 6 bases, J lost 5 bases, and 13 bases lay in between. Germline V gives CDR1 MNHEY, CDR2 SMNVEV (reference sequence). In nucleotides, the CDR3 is TGTGCCAGCAGCCTCTGGGGGGTAACCGGGGAGCTGTTTTTT. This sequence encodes CASSLWGVTGELFF.

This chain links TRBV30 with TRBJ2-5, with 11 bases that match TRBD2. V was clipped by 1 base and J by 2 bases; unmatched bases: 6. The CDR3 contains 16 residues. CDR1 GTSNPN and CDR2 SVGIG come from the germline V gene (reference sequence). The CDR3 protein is CAWSGLAGGAQETQYF. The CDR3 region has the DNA TGTGCCTGGAGTGGGCTAGCGGGGGGTGCACAAGAGACCCAGTACTTC.

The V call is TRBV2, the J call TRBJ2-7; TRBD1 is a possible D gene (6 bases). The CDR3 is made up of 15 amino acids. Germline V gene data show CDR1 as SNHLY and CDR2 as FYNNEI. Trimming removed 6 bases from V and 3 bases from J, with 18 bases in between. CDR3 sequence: CASRANRDLFYEQYF. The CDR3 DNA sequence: TGTGCCAGCAGGGCAAACAGGGATTTGTTCTACGAGCAGTACTTC.

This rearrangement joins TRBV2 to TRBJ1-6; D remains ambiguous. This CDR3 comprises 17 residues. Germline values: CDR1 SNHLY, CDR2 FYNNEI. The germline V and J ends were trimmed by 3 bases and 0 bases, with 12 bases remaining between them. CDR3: CASSEHSRASYNSPLHF. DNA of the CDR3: TGTGCCAGCAGTGAGCACAGTAGGGCCTCCTATAATTCACCCCTCCACTTT.

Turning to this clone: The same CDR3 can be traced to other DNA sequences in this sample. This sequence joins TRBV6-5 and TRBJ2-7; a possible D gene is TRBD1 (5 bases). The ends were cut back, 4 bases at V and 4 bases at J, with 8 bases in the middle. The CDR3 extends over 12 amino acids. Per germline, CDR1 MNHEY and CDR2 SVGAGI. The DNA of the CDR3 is TGTGCCAGCAGTTTCAGGGATTACGAGCAGTACTTC. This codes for CASSFRDYEQYF.

In nucleotides, the CDR3 is TGTGCCAGCAGCCAACAATGGGCCGGGAATTCACCCCTCCACTTT. Protein product: CASSQQWAGNSPLHF. V and J are TRBV3-1 (or the pseudogene TRBV3-2) and TRBJ1-6, with no clear D. Germline V lookup: CDR1 LGHDT, CDR2 YNNKEL (reference sequence). Trimming stripped 2 bases from V and 7 bases from J, with 12 bases between. The CDR3 is 15 amino acids.

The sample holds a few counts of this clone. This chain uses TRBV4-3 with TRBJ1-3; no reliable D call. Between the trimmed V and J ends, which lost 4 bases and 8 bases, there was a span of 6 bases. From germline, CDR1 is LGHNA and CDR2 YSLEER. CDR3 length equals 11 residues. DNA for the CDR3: TGCGCCAGCAGCCCAGGAGACACCATATATTTT. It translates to CASSPGDTIYF.